This T cell receptor (beta chain) appears in the sequencing data of a study of T cell responses to AZD1222 COVID-19 vaccine. Using immunoSEQ multiplex PCR, the repertoire was profiled, and TCRdb retains in-frame clones only, with some absent. The sample has tens of thousands of clones, roughly four fifths seen once. V lost 0 bases to trimming and J lost 5 bases, with 16 bases between them. Germline CDR1 and CDR2: LNHNV and YYDKDF (reference sequence). This CDR3 contains 16 residues. Study-wide results and limits: Close to half of spike-specific TCRs reportedly recognize unmutated variant regions. Vaccine-associated CD4 TCRs ranged over spike, dominating at 160-218 and 743-854. It should be noted that donors were predominantly white British and more often female, and clonal diversity was possibly underestimated.

This clone was counted once. Its target is unknown. Sample: peripheral blood, taken 28 days after the second AZD1222 dose. This receptor was identified in an adult who received the AZD1222 COVID-19 vaccine. The V call is TRBV15, the J call TRBJ1-2; perhaps TRBD1 as D (6 bases). The CDR3 DNA reads as TGTGCCACCAGCAGAGATCTGGCAGGGGTGGGATATGGCTACACCTTC. This encodes CATSRDLAGVGYGYTF.